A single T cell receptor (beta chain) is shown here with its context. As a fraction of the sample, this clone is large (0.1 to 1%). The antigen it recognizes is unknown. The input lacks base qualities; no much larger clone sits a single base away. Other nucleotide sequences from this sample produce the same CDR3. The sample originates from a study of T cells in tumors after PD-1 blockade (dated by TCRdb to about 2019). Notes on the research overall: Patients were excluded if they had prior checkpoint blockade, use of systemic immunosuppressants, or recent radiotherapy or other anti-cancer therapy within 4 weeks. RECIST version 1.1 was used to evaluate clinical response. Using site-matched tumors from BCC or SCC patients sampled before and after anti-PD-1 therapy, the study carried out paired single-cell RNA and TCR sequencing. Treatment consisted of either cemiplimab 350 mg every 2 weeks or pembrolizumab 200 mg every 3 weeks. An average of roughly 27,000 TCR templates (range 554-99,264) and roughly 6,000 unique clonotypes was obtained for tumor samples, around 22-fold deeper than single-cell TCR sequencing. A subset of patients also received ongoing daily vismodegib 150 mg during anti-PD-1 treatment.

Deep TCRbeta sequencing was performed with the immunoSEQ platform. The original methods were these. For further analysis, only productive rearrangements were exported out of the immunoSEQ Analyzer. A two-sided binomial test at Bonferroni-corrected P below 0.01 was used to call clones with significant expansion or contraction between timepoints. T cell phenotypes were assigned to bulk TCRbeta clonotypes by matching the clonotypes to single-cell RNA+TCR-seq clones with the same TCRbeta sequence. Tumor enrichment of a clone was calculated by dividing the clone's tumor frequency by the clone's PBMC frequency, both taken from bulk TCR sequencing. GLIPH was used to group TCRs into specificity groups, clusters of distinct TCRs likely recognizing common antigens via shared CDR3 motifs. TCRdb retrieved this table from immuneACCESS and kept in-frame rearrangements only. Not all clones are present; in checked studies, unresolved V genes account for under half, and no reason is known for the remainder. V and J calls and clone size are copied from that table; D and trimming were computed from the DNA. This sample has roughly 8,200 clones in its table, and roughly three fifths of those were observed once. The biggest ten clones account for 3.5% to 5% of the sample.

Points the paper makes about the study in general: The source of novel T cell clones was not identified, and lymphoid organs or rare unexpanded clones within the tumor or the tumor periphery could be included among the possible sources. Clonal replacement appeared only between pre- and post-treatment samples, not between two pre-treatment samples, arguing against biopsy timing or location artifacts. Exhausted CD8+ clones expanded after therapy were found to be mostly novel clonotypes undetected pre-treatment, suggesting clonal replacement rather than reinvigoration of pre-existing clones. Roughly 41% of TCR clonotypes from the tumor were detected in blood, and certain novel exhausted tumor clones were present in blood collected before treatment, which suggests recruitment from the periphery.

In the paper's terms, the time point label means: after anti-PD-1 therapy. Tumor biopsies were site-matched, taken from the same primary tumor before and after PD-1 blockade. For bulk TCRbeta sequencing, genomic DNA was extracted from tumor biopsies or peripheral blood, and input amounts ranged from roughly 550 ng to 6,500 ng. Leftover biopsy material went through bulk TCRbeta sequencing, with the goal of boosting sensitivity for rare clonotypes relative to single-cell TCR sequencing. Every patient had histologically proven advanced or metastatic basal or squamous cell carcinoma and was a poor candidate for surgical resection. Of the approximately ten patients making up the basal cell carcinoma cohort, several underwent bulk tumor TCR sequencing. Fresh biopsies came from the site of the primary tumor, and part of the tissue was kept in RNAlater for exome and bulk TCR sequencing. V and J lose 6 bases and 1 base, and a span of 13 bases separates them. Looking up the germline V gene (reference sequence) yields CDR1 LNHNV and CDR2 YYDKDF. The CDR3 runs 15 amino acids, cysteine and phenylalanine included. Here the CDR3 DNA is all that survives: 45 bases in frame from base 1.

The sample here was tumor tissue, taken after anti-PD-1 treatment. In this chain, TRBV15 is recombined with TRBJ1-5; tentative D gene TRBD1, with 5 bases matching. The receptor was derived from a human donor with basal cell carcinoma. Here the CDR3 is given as CATSRKGTSNQPQHF. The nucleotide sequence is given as TGTGCCACCAGTAGGAAGGGGACGAGCAATCAGCCCCAGCATTTT.